This T cell receptor beta chain was observed in a study of blood T cell repertoires in COVID-19. Study details: Some COVID-19 samples were acute and others convalescent; all came from the United States, Italy and Spain. PBMCs, B-cell-depleted T cells, or T cells provided the cDNA or gDNA that made up the material.

Germline assignment: CDR1 LGHNA and CDR2 YSLEER. The CDR3 consists of 16 residues. The V segment lost 4 bases and the J segment 6 bases; nucleotides outside the gene matches: 3. Only in-frame clones appear in the TCRdb table, and some are missing; sequencing was by immunoSEQ multiplex PCR. The repertoire consists of roughly 500,000 clones, with 75% to 90% occurring once and the leading ten covering roughly 3.2%. Sequencing was done on a sample of peripheral blood. The V and J genes are TRBV4-3 and TRBJ2-2; 15 nucleotides align to TRBD2. The TCR originated in a human donor in a cohort sampled during active COVID-19. CDR3 protein: CASSRGLAGGAGELFF. CDR3 DNA sequence: TGCGCCAGCAGCCGAGGACTAGCGGGAGGGGCCGGGGAGCTGTTTTTT.